Shown below are 28 T cell receptor beta chains from a single sample sequenced in a study of blood T cells in healthy people across ages. A second PCR, run for roughly 7 to 12 cycles, used a sample-barcoded 5' primer plus a J-beta primer mix. TCRdb re-called the 5' RACE reads with MiXCR, one entry per CDR3 protein. The sample contains hundreds of thousands of distinct CDR3 sequences, 22% of which appear only once. The sequenced sample was blood. These receptors were obtained from a man in his 70s in good health.

This clonotype appeared many times. Relative to the germline gene, one junction end is altered; a read error may explain this. The chain uses TRBV4-1 and TRBJ2-1; 11 nucleotides match TRBD2. This CDR3 spans 17 amino acids. In germline, CDR1 is MGHRA, CDR2 YSYEKL. The CDR3 is CASRQGGTSGRLNEQFF. In nucleotides, the CDR3 is TGCGCCAGCAGGCAAGGGGGAACTAGCGGGAGATTGAATGAGCAGTTCTTC.

The chain couples TRBV3-1 to TRBJ1-5; the D is unclear. V was cut by 3 bases and J by 10 bases, with 16 bases left in between. This CDR3 spans 14 amino acids. Germline V gives CDR1 LGHDT, CDR2 YNNKEL (reference sequence). CDR3 DNA sequence: TGTGCCAGCAGCCAGCTCCCCGAAGGGAGACCCCAGCATTTT. Amino acid sequence: CASSQLPEGRPQHF.

The V call is TRBV30, the J call TRBJ2-1; no definite D call. This CDR3 spans 11 amino acids. The germline V gene encodes CDR1 GTSNPN and CDR2 SVGIG (reference sequence). V lost 0 bases to trimming and J lost 10 bases, with 7 bases between them. This CDR3 reads CAWSVIREQFF. The DNA for the CDR3 is TGTGCCTGGAGTGTAATACGGGAGCAGTTCTTC.

This chain uses TRBV12-3 or TRBV12-4 with TRBJ2-3, with D tentatively TRBD1 (6 bases). The length of the CDR3 is 12 residues. V was clipped by 6 bases and J by 14 bases, with 18 bases between them. The CDR3 reads CASRQTGTEGYF. The CDR3 DNA reads as TGTGCCAGCAGACAAACAGGGACCGAAGGGTATTTT.

The chain couples TRBV5-1 to TRBJ1-1; D gene ambiguous. V lost 0 bases to trimming and J lost 0 bases, with 9 bases between them. The CDR3 sequence is 15 residues long. Germline V gene data show CDR1 as SGHRS and CDR2 as YFSETQ. The CDR3 region is CASSLESEVNTEAFF. CDR3 in DNA: TGCGCCAGCAGCTTGGAGTCAGAGGTGAACACTGAAGCTTTCTTT.

The chain joins TRBV24-1 to TRBJ2-3; maybe TRBD1 (5 bases). Germline V gives CDR1 KGHDR, CDR2 SFDVKD. V was cut by 4 bases and J by 3 bases, with 13 bases left in between. CDR3 size: 15 residues. The DNA for the CDR3 is TGTGCCACCAGTGACGACAGAAGTATGACAGATACGCAGTATTTT. The encoded protein is CATSDDRSMTDTQYF.

The chain uses TRBV12-3 or TRBV12-4 and TRBJ2-7, with D uncertain. CDR3 size: 12 residues. The V end was cut by 6 bases, the J end by 5 bases, with 11 bases between. The CDR3 is CASSLTYHEQYV. CDR3 DNA: TGTGCCAGCAGCCTAACGTACCACGAGCAGTACGTC.

This clonotype was recorded a few times. The chain links TRBV19 to TRBJ2-1, with 8 bases aligning to TRBD2. The CDR3 has 19 residues. V trimming: 6 bases; J trimming: 7 bases; junction bases outside the gene matches: 23. The V gene's germline CDR1 is LNHDA and CDR2 SQIVND (reference sequence). In DNA form, the CDR3 reads TGTGCCAGTAGATCCCTAGTTGGGACGGGAGGGATTGGAGGGAATGAGCAGTTCTTC. This codes for CASRSLVGTGGIGGNEQFF.

V is TRBV28 and J is TRBJ1-2; 9 bases are shared with TRBD1. This CDR3 region has 14 residues. In germline, CDR1 is MDHEN, CDR2 SYDVKM. After removal of 7 bases from V and 4 bases from J, the junction contained 7 bases not matched to a gene. The CDR3 protein is CASTKTGGVYGYTF. CDR3 sequence (DNA): TGTGCCAGCACCAAGACAGGGGGAGTCTATGGCTACACCTTC.

This clonotype was seen more than once but under ten times. J is TRBJ2-3 and V is TRBV29-1; D not certain. Per the germline V gene, CDR1 is SQVTM and CDR2 is ANQGSEA. This CDR3 has 14 amino acids. The V end was cut by 5 bases, the J end by 0 bases, with 12 bases between. The CDR3 sequence is CSVKVTVSTDTQYF. CDR3 sequence (DNA): TGCAGCGTTAAGGTGACGGTGAGCACAGATACGCAGTATTTT.

This clonotype was seen repeatedly, ten times or more. The V gene is TRBV20-1, the J gene TRBJ2-3; 10 bases match TRBD2. The germline gives CDR1 DFQATT, CDR2 SNEGSKA (reference sequence). The junction had 21 bases not matched to a gene; V was cut back by 3 bases and J by 6 bases. The CDR3 totals 19 residues. CDR3 in amino acids: CSARGTTTTSGENRDTQYF. In nucleotides, the CDR3 is TGCAGTGCTAGGGGAACAACGACTACTAGCGGGGAAAACAGGGATACGCAGTATTTT.

This clonotype was detected only a few times. The genes are TRBV10-3 and TRBJ2-1; TRBD1 aligns across 10 bases. The J call may be incorrect, as the DNA end agrees better with TRBJ2-7. Germline CDR1 and CDR2: ENHRY and SYGVKD. CDR3 length: 14 amino acids. The chain's CDR3 is CAIKAGQGSYEQYF. As DNA, the CDR3 is TGTGCCATCAAGGCGGGACAGGGGTCCTACGAGCAGTACTTC.

This chain links TRBV28 with TRBJ2-5; no clear D. The J call may not be correct, given that the DNA end is closer to TRBJ2-7. The CDR3 extends over 15 amino acids. Germline CDR1 MDHEN, CDR2 SYDVKM. CDR3 amino acids: CASSFVIATDYEQYV. DNA for the CDR3: TGTGCCAGCAGTTTCGTGATCGCCACAGACTACGAGCAGTACGTC.

The rearrangement joins TRBV9 to TRBJ1-2; possible D gene TRBD1, 6 bases. Germline V CDR1 and CDR2: SGDLS, YYNGEE. V was pared by 0 bases and J by 4 bases, with 10 bases between. The CDR3 is 14 amino acids. CDR3 sequence (DNA): TGTGCCAGCAGCGTAGTCGGGGGCCTCTATGGCTACACCTTC. This codes for CASSVVGGLYGYTF.

This clonotype was counted a few times. At one of its ends the junction is not consistent with the germline gene, which may arise from a read error. The J gene is TRBJ2-7, the V gene TRBV6-5, with a tentative D call TRBD1 (6 bases). Germline CDR1 MNHEY, CDR2 SVGAGI. The CDR3 is 12 amino acids. CDR3 bases: TGTACCAGCAGACGGGACATTGGAGAGCAGTACTTC. It codes for CTSRRDIGEQYF.

The chain is built from TRBV12-3 or TRBV12-4 and TRBJ2-3; D is unresolved. Deletions cut 6 bases from V and 8 bases from J, with 12 bases between. The CDR3 totals 12 residues. CDR3 sequence reads: CASRDDAATQYF. The CDR3 DNA reads TGTGCCAGCAGGGACGACGCGGCTACGCAGTATTTT.

This clonotype was seen a single time. The chain uses TRBV27 and TRBJ2-4; D is uncertain. Germline CDR1 is MNHEY and CDR2 is SMNVEV (reference sequence). This CDR3 contains 17 residues. V was pared by 5 bases and J by 4 bases, with 21 bases between. The CDR3 DNA reads as TGTGCCAGCAGTCCATCTTCCCTTCCCAAACCAAAAAACATTCAGTACTTC. Amino acids: CASSPSSLPKPKNIQYF.

This clonotype was seen at least ten times. V and J are TRBV6-6 and TRBJ2-7, with D tentatively TRBD2 (5 bases). The V and J ends lost 5 bases and 1 base respectively, with 12 bases between them. This CDR3 has 14 amino acids. Germline V lookup: CDR1 MNHNY, CDR2 SVGAGI (reference sequence). The CDR3 loop is CASSGVEGSYEQYF. In DNA, the CDR3 is TGTGCCAGCAGTGGGGTTGAGGGATCCTACGAGCAGTACTTC.

This chain links TRBV20-1 with TRBJ2-1; 7 bases match TRBD1. The J segment lost 3 bases and the V segment lost 3 bases, leaving 8 bases of the junction unmatched. This CDR3 has 15 residues. In germline, CDR1 is DFQATT, CDR2 SNEGSKA (reference sequence). The CDR3 DNA reads as TGCAGTGCTAGGGGCCCCGGACAGGACTACAATGAGCAGTTCTTC. Protein sequence: CSARGPGQDYNEQFF.

In DNA form, the CDR3 reads TGTGCCAGCAGCTTTCCAGGGAAGAATGAGCAGTTCTTC. Translated: CASSFPGKNEQFF. This sequence joins TRBV11-2 and TRBJ2-1, with D perhaps TRBD1 (5 bases). This CDR3 region has 13 residues. Trimming shortened V by 3 bases and J by 7 bases, and 10 bases separated the two germline ends. The germline V gene has CDR1 SGHAT and CDR2 FQNNGV.

A word on this clonotype: A much larger clone lies a single base off, so this may be a read error. This chain connects TRBV12-3 or TRBV12-4 to TRBJ2-1, with D unresolved. With 6 bases removed from V and 5 bases from J, the gap between germline ends came to 5 bases. The CDR3 loop spans 11 amino acids. The CDR3: CASRRNNEQFF. CDR3 nucleotides: TGTGCCAGCAGACGTAACAATGAGCAGTTCTTC.

Regarding this clonotype: Being one base from a much bigger clone, this may be a read error. This chain connects TRBV20-1 to TRBJ1-2, with 8 bases lining up with TRBD1. This CDR3 spans 12 amino acids. Looked up from germline, CDR1 is DFQATT and CDR2 is SNEGSKA (reference sequence). The CDR3 coding sequence is TGCAGTGCTACCGGGACAGGCTATGACTACACCTTC. Translated, it gives CSATGTGYDYTF.

In its sample, this clonotype was seen a few times. The genes are TRBV29-1 and TRBJ1-2; D may be TRBD1 (6 bases). CDR1 is SQVTM, CDR2 ANQGSEA, per germline. The CDR3 spans 14 residues. The ends were cut back, 4 bases at V and 2 bases at J, with 14 bases in the middle. CDR3 in DNA: TGCAGCGTTGTTAATCAGGGGATGAACTATGGCTACACCTTC. Translated: CSVVNQGMNYGYTF.

The chain joins TRBV7-2 to TRBJ2-1; D remains ambiguous. The last part of the DNA fits TRBJ2-5 better; the J call may be wrong. The CDR3 covers 15 residues. Germline V lookup: CDR1 SGHTA, CDR2 FQGNSA. The CDR3: CASSLSWQTQETQYF. The CDR3 region has the DNA TGTGCCAGCAGCTTGTCGTGGCAGACCCAAGAGACCCAGTACTTC.

This sequence joins TRBV20-1 and TRBJ1-1; D is undetermined. Trimming took off 0 bases at V and 4 bases at J, with 15 bases between the two ends. Germline CDR1 and CDR2: DFQATT and SNEGSKA (reference sequence). CDR3 length equals 15 residues. CDR3 in amino acids: CSARDPPGSSTEAFF. CDR3 in DNA: TGCAGTGCTAGAGATCCCCCGGGTAGTTCCACTGAAGCTTTCTTT.

In its sample, this clonotype was seen a few times. CDR3 DNA sequence: TGCAGTGCTAGAGAAGCGAGCGGGGCTAGCACAGATACGCAGTATTTT. Translation: CSAREASGASTDTQYF. The J gene is TRBJ2-3, the V gene TRBV20-1; 7 nucleotides align to TRBD2. Germline CDR1 DFQATT, CDR2 SNEGSKA (reference sequence). This CDR3 has 16 amino acids. V lost 0 bases, J lost 0 bases, and 6 bases stayed unmatched.

At least ten counts were recorded for this clonotype. For the CDR3, the DNA is TGCAGTGCTAGGGGGACTAGCGGGACGCAGTATTTT. Protein product: CSARGTSGTQYF. This sequence joins TRBV20-1 and TRBJ2-3, with TRBD2 matching 12 bases. The CDR3 sequence is 12 residues long. With V trimmed by 3 bases and J by 9 bases, 1 base remained unmatched. The germline V gene encodes CDR1 DFQATT and CDR2 SNEGSKA (reference sequence).

This clonotype occurred a few times. J is TRBJ2-6 and V is TRBV14; D not certain. CDR1 is SGHDN and CDR2 is FVKESK in the germline V gene. CDR3 length: 17 residues. V lost 0 bases and J 0 bases, leaving 9 bases between the germline ends. CDR3 nucleotides: TGTGCCAGCAGCCAAGACAGGTTACTCTCTGGGGCCAACGTCCTGACTTTC. Translating gives CASSQDRLLSGANVLTF.